This TCR beta chain was captured in a study of T cells in localized non-small cell lung cancer. Points from the study as a whole: A raised T cell density in blood coincided with lengthier overall survival. Uninvolved adjacent lung showed peak T cell clonality, exceeding tumor. Of the top 100 tumor clones, median around 60 were in adjacent lung, 25 to 35 among its top 100.

The protocol was immunoSEQ multiplex PCR, while the TCRdb copy is restricted to in-frame clones and leaves out a portion. In the table there are 30,000 to 40,000 clones, 85% to 90% of which are singletons. Trimming removed 0 bases at V and 3 bases at J, with 9 bases between. CDR1 SGHRS and CDR2 YFSETQ come from the germline V gene. This CDR3 comprises 14 residues. Worth noting for this clone: Its antigen is still unknown.

This chain joins TRBV5-1 and TRBJ1-1, with D tentatively TRBD1 (6 bases). Sequences were derived from peripheral blood, sampled before any cancer treatment. The receptor comes from a man aged 40-75 years with stage I lung adenocarcinoma. The DNA of the CDR3 is TGCGCCAGCAGCTTGGACGGACAGTACACTGAAGCTTTCTTT. Translated, it gives CASSLDGQYTEAFF.